This entry lists 25 T cell receptor beta chains sequenced from one sample in a study of blood T cell repertoires in COVID-19. Sequenced by immunoSEQ multiplex PCR; TCRdb stores in-frame clones only, minus some. Of a few hundred thousand clones listed, 70% to 90% are singletons. The source material was peripheral blood. The source of these receptors is a man aged 30 to 39 with active or convalescent COVID-19.

The chain is built from TRBV3-1 (or the pseudogene TRBV3-2) and TRBJ1-3; the match to TRBD1 covers 7 bases. Germline values: CDR1 LGHDT, CDR2 YNNKEL (reference sequence). This CDR3 spans 15 amino acids. J was trimmed by 5 bases and V by 4 bases; bases with no gene match: 8. The CDR3 here is CASSPRQGSRNTIYF. CDR3 nucleotide sequence: TGTGCCAGCAGCCCGCGACAGGGTTCTAGAAACACCATATATTTT.

V usage is TRBV27 and J usage is TRBJ2-3; possibly TRBD1 for D (5 bases). Per the germline V gene, CDR1 is MNHEY and CDR2 is SMNVEV (reference sequence). V dropped 5 bases and J dropped 7 bases, with 16 bases sitting between them. The CDR3 totals 14 residues. The CDR3 bases are TGTGCCAGCAGTCTGGCAGGGAATTTATATACGCAGTATTTT. Translating it yields CASSLAGNLYTQYF.

The V call is TRBV10-1, the J call TRBJ2-2; the D is unclear. CDR1 is WNHNN, CDR2 SYGVQD, per germline (reference sequence). Trimming left V 7 bases short and J 4 bases short, with 7 bases between. The CDR3 sequence is 12 residues long. CDR3 nucleotides: TGCGCCAGCACCCCGGGCACCGGGGAGCTGTTTTTT. Amino acids: CASTPGTGELFF.

This chain connects TRBV12-3 or TRBV12-4 to TRBJ1-2; D unclear. The CDR3 is 12 residues long. V was pared by 5 bases and J by 5 bases, with 9 bases between. DNA of the CDR3: TGTGCCAGCAGTGACCAGGTTTATGGCTACACCTTC. It encodes CASSDQVYGYTF.

This clone is a singleton in its sample. The chain joins TRBV5-1 to TRBJ2-3, with D maybe TRBD2 (6 bases). Trimming removed 2 bases at V and 2 bases at J, with 15 bases between. CDR1 SGHRS and CDR2 YFSETQ come from the germline V gene. CDR3 length: 16 amino acids. The CDR3 coding sequence is TGCGCCAGCAGCTTCGCTAGCGCCGCATTCACAGATACGCAGTATTTT. This gives the protein CASSFASAAFTDTQYF.

This clone was seen more than once but under ten times. CDR3: CASSLDRDNYGYTF. The CDR3 DNA sequence: TGTGCCAGCAGCCTGGACAGGGATAACTATGGCTACACCTTC. This rearrangement joins TRBV6-5 to TRBJ1-2; 8 nucleotides align to TRBD1. Germline-derived CDR1 and CDR2 are MNHEY and SVGAGI. The CDR3 runs to 14 residues. V lost 6 bases and J lost 1; bases outside the gene matches: 4.

DNA for the CDR3: TGTGCCAGCAGCTTGGGAGGGGGGGAGACCCAGTACTTC. This encodes CASSLGGGETQYF. The chain joins TRBV7-3 to TRBJ2-5; D is possibly TRBD2 (7 bases). Germline CDR1 SGHTA, CDR2 FQGTGA. V lost 3 bases, J lost 5 bases, and 10 bases lay in between. This CDR3 contains 13 residues.

The V call is TRBV3-1 (or the pseudogene TRBV3-2), the J call TRBJ1-6; D is unclear. The V end was cut by 6 bases, the J end by 5 bases, with 14 bases between. Germline CDR1 and CDR2: LGHDT and YNNKEL (reference sequence). The CDR3 runs to 15 residues. CDR3 region: CASSGRGTDNSPLHF. The CDR3 nucleotides read TGTGCCAGCAGTGGGCGGGGAACTGATAATTCACCCCTCCACTTT.

This rearrangement joins TRBV7-2 to TRBJ1-2, with 10 bases aligning to TRBD1. Unmatched junction bases numbered 4, after V lost 6 bases and J lost 6 bases. This CDR3 comprises 13 residues. CDR1 is SGHTA and CDR2 is FQGNSA in the germline V gene. CDR3 in amino acids: CASSWTGGNGYTF. Written as DNA, the CDR3 is TGTGCCAGCAGTTGGACAGGGGGGAATGGCTACACCTTC.

DNA of the CDR3: TGTGCCAGCAGCTTAGGGGGCGGGGTTAATCAGCCCCAGCATTTT. This codes for CASSLGGGVNQPQHF. The rearrangement joins TRBV7-2 to TRBJ1-5, with D possibly being TRBD1 (5 bases). This CDR3 is 15 amino acids long. V lost 1 base, J lost 4 bases, and 11 bases lay in between. From germline, CDR1 is SGHTA and CDR2 FQGNSA.

The chain is built from TRBV6-5 and TRBJ2-1; TRBD2 matches at 13 bases. The V segment lost 6 bases and the J segment 12 bases; nucleotides outside the gene matches: 11. In germline, CDR1 is MNHEY, CDR2 SVGAGI. This CDR3 is 15 amino acids long. In nucleotides, the CDR3 is TGTGCCAGCAGGAAGACTAGCGGGGGGCCGACGGGGCAGTTCTTC. It is translated as CASRKTSGGPTGQFF.

This clone was found a few times. The rearrangement uses TRBV13 and TRBJ1-3; maybe TRBD1 (5 bases). The CDR3 runs 13 residues. The germline V gene encodes CDR1 PRHDT and CDR2 FYEKMQ (reference sequence). V dropped 7 bases and J dropped 6 bases, with 13 bases sitting between them. CDR3 bases: TGTGCCAGCACCCTCGACAGAGAAAACACCATATATTTT. Its translation is CASTLDRENTIYF.

This chain connects TRBV4-3 to TRBJ1-2; the D is unclear. The CDR3 is 17 residues long. V was shortened by 0 bases and J by 6 bases, with 20 bases between the two germline ends. Per the germline V gene, CDR1 is LGHNA and CDR2 is YSLEER. In DNA, the CDR3 is TGCGCCAGCAGCCAAGATTTGGAGGTAGAGATTCGAAATGGCTACACCTTC. This translates into CASSQDLEVEIRNGYTF.

The table lists this clone with a count of one. The rearrangement joins TRBV29-1 to TRBJ2-3; D perhaps matches TRBD1 (6 bases). Trimming shortened V by 4 bases and J by 4 bases, and 9 bases separated the two germline ends. The CDR3 runs 12 residues. Germline V gives CDR1 SQVTM, CDR2 ANQGSEA. The CDR3 DNA reads as TGCAGCGTTGTAACAGGGCCAGATACGCAGTATTTT. Amino acids: CSVVTGPDTQYF.

The gene calls are TRBV5-1 and TRBJ2-3, with 8 bases identical to TRBD2. The CDR3 covers 16 residues. From germline, CDR1 is SGHRS and CDR2 YFSETQ. The ends lost 2 bases at V and 0 bases at J; junction bases unmatched: 5. The DNA of the CDR3 is TGCGCCAGCAGCTTAAACGTAGCGGGGAGCACAGATACGCAGTATTTT. Translated: CASSLNVAGSTDTQYF.

This chain links TRBV5-1 with TRBJ1-1, with 8 bases aligning to TRBD1. Per germline, CDR1 SGHRS and CDR2 YFSETQ. The length of the CDR3 is 14 residues. The ends lost 1 base at V and 6 bases at J; junction bases unmatched: 5. The CDR3 loop reads CASSLSGGGAEAFF. The CDR3 DNA reads as TGCGCCAGCAGCTTGTCAGGGGGCGGGGCTGAAGCTTTCTTT.

This clone occurred once. V and J are TRBV7-8 and TRBJ2-1; the D is unclear. The germline V gene has CDR1 SGHVS and CDR2 FQNEAQ. The CDR3 sequence is 15 residues long. V lost 1 base and J lost 0, with 7 bases in between. The DNA for the CDR3 is TGTGCCAGCAGCTTAGAACGCAGCTCCTACAATGAGCAGTTCTTC. Its translation: CASSLERSSYNEQFF.

The rearrangement uses TRBV7-9 and TRBJ1-4; tentatively, D is TRBD1 (5 bases). The CDR3 spans 12 residues. Trimming pared 11 bases from V and 5 bases from J, leaving 12 bases between. In germline, CDR1 is SEHNR, CDR2 FQNEAQ (reference sequence). CDR3 nucleotide sequence: TGTGCCGGCGGGGGACCCAATGAAAAACTGTTTTTT. Protein: CAGGGPNEKLFF.

The J gene is TRBJ1-4, the V gene TRBV2; D gene uncertain. This CDR3 comprises 10 residues. V was trimmed by 6 bases and J by 7 bases, leaving 3 bases between them. Germline V gives CDR1 SNHLY, CDR2 FYNNEI. The CDR3 protein is CASSVEKLFF. The CDR3 DNA reads as TGTGCCAGCAGCGTTGAAAAACTGTTTTTT.

V usage is TRBV6-5 and J usage is TRBJ2-1; TRBD1 agrees at 8 bases. The ends lost 8 bases at V and 8 bases at J; junction bases unmatched: 11. This CDR3 spans 14 amino acids. Germline-derived CDR1 and CDR2 are MNHEY and SVGAGI. CDR3 region: CASEGRGRLDEQFF. CDR3 sequence (DNA): TGTGCCAGCGAGGGCAGGGGGCGGTTGGATGAGCAGTTCTTC.

V gene TRBV7-2 combines with J gene TRBJ1-6; weak D call: TRBD1 (6 bases). The length of the CDR3 is 15 residues. Germline V gene data show CDR1 as SGHTA and CDR2 as FQGNSA. V was shortened by 5 bases and J by 7 bases, with 15 bases between the two germline ends. The CDR3 coding sequence is TGTGCCAGCAGCCCACCCGGACAGCGAAATTCACCCCTCCACTTT. Its protein product is CASSPPGQRNSPLHF.

The CDR3 loop is CASSATPGQGINEQFF. CDR3 coding DNA: TGTGCCAGCAGTGCCACCCCGGGACAGGGAATTAATGAGCAGTTCTTC. The genes are TRBV6-4 and TRBJ2-1, with 9 nucleotides matching TRBD1. Germline CDR1 MRHNA, CDR2 SNTAGT. Trimming at V came to 4 bases and at J to 7 bases, leaving 11 bases not matched to a gene. This CDR3 is 16 amino acids long.

The chain is built from TRBV19 and TRBJ1-6; D remains unclear. The CDR3 is 16 residues long. Germline V gene lookup returns CDR1 LNHDA and CDR2 SQIVND (reference sequence). Deletions cut 9 bases from V and 5 bases from J, with 20 bases between. CDR3 protein: CASPDRGLNHNSPLHF. CDR3 DNA: TGTGCCAGCCCCGACCGGGGTCTCAACCATAATTCACCCCTCCACTTT.

The V and J genes are TRBV7-9 and TRBJ2-3; weak D call: TRBD2 (6 bases). The CDR3 extends over 15 amino acids. Looked up from germline, CDR1 is SEHNR and CDR2 is FQNEAQ (reference sequence). The V end was cut by 3 bases, the J end by 5 bases, with 15 bases between. As DNA, the CDR3 is TGTGCCAGCAGCTTCGGGCGGGGATGGGGAGATACGCAGTATTTT. It encodes CASSFGRGWGDTQYF.

This sequence joins TRBV4-1 and TRBJ1-1; D might be TRBD1 (6 bases). Trimming removed 8 bases at V and 5 bases at J, with 18 bases between. CDR1 is MGHRA and CDR2 is YSYEKL in the germline V gene. The length of the CDR3 is 14 residues. The DNA of the CDR3 is TGCGCCAGCCGTGGCTTACTTAGGGGGACTGAAGCTTTCTTT. As protein: CASRGLLRGTEAFF.